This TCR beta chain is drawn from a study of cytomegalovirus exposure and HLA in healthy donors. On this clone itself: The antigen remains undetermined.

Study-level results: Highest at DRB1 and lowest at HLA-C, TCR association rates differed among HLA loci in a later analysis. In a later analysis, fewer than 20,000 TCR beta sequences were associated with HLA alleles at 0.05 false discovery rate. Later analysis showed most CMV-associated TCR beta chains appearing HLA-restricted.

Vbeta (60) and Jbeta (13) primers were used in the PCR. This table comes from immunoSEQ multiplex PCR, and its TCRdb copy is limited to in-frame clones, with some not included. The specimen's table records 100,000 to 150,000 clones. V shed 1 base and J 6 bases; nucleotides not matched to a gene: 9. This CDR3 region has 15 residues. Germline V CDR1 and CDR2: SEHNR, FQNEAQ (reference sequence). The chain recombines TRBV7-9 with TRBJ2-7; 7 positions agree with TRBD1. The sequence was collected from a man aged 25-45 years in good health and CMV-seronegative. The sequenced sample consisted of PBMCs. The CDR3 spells CASSLVVTGSSEQYF. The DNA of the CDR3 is TGTGCCAGCAGCTTAGTGGTGACAGGGAGCAGCGAGCAGTACTTC.